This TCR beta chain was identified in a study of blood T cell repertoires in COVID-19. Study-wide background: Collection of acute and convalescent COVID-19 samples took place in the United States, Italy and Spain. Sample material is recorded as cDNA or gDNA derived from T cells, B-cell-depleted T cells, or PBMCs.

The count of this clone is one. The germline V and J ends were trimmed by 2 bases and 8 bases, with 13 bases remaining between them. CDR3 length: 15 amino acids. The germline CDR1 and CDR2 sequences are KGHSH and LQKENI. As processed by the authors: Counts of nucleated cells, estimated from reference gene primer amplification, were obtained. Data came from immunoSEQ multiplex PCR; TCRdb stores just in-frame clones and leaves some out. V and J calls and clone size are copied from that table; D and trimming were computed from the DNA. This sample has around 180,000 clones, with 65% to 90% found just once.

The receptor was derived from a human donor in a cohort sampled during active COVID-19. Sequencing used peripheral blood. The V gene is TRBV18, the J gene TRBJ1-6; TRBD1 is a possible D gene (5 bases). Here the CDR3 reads CASSPGAGFDSPLHF. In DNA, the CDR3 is TGTGCCAGCTCACCAGGGGCAGGGTTTGATTCACCCCTCCACTTT.